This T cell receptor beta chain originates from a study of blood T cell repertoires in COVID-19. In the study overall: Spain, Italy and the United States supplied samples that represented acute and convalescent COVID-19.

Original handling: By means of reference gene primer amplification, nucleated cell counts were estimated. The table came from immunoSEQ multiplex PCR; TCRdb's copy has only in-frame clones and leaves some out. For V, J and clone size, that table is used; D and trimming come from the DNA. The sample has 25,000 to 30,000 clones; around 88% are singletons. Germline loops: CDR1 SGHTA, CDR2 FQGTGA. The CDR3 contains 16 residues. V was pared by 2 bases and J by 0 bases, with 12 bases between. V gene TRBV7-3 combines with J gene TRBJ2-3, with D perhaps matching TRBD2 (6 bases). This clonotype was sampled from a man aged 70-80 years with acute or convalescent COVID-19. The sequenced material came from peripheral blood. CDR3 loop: CASSLLARPSTDTQYF. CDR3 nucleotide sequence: TGTGCCAGCAGCTTACTAGCGCGGCCGAGCACAGATACGCAGTATTTT.